This T cell receptor beta chain was captured by sequencing in a study of blood T cell repertoires in COVID-19. Overall study: Material from acute and convalescent COVID-19 was sourced from the United States, Italy and Spain. From T cells, B-cell-depleted T cells, or PBMCs came the material, which was cDNA or gDNA.

J was trimmed by 0 bases and V by 8 bases; bases with no gene match: 4. The germline V gene encodes CDR1 LNHDA and CDR2 SQIVND (reference sequence). There are 14 residues in the CDR3. As originally analysed: Researchers report that nucleated cell counts were estimated from reference gene primer amplification. Produced via immunoSEQ multiplex PCR; TCRdb's table is partial and in-frame only. From that table come the V and J calls and clone size; the DNA was used to work out D and trimming. The data contain 45,000 or so clones, approximately 86% of them singletons. This sequence joins TRBV19 and TRBJ1-5; TRBD1 aligns across 7 bases. The sample comprised peripheral blood. The sequence was obtained from a man aged 35 to 55 with active COVID-19. CDR3 DNA: TGTGCCAGTCGACAGGGTTATAGCAATCAGCCCCAGCATTTT. Translating it yields CASRQGYSNQPQHF.